The next 22 T cell receptor beta chains were all read from a single sample in a study of blood T cell repertoires in COVID-19. Profiling relied on immunoSEQ multiplex PCR, and the TCRdb table lists in-frame clones only, not all of them. The data contain about 230,000 clones, 65% to 90% of them singletons. Sequencing was done on a sample of peripheral blood. These receptors were taken from a middle-aged woman who had recovered from COVID-19.

V is TRBV24-1 and J is TRBJ2-2, with D perhaps TRBD1 (6 bases). V was trimmed by 8 bases and J by 3 bases, leaving 15 bases between them. The CDR3 consists of 15 residues. Germline CDR1 is KGHDR and CDR2 is SFDVKD. This CDR3 is CATTTGGWDTGELFF. The CDR3, as DNA: TGTGCCACCACAACTGGGGGCTGGGACACCGGGGAGCTGTTTTTT.

The CDR3 reads CASRLTGENEAFF. CDR3 coding DNA: TGTGCCAGCAGATTGACAGGGGAGAATGAAGCTTTCTTT. V and J are TRBV6-5 and TRBJ1-1; 8 bases match TRBD1. Germline V gives CDR1 MNHEY, CDR2 SVGAGI. Losses at the gene ends were 6 bases for V and 7 bases for J; bases not matched to a gene: 7. The CDR3 extends over 13 amino acids.

The J gene is TRBJ1-1, the V gene TRBV5-1, with D maybe TRBD1 (6 bases). Germline assignment: CDR1 SGHRS and CDR2 YFSETQ. The CDR3 sequence is 16 residues long. Trimming took 4 bases from V and 5 from J, leaving 21 bases between them. CDR3 sequence: CASSTTGTIEGTEAFF. The CDR3, as DNA: TGCGCCAGCAGCACCACGGGGACAATCGAGGGAACTGAAGCTTTCTTT.

This chain connects TRBV6-1 to TRBJ2-7; 8 nucleotides align to TRBD1. The CDR3 has 13 amino acids. Per the germline V gene, CDR1 is MNHNS and CDR2 is SASEGT. V was pared by 8 bases and J by 6 bases, with 9 bases of the junction left unmatched. The CDR3 nucleotides are TGTGCCAGCCAGGGACAGGTTCGTATCGAGCAGTACTTC. This translates into CASQGQVRIEQYF.

This rearrangement joins TRBV7-9 to TRBJ1-2; D might be TRBD1 (6 bases). There are 14 residues in the CDR3. V lost 5 bases and J 6 bases, leaving 16 bases between the germline ends. The germline V gene has CDR1 SEHNR and CDR2 FQNEAQ (reference sequence). Here the CDR3 DNA reads TGTGCCAGCAGCCGCCCTGGACAGTACGATGGCTACACCTTC. It yields the protein CASSRPGQYDGYTF.

V and J are TRBV4-1 and TRBJ1-2; D ambiguous. The CDR3 is 14 residues long. V shed 0 bases and J shed 4 bases, with 9 bases lying between them. Germline V gene lookup returns CDR1 MGHRA and CDR2 YSYEKL. DNA of the CDR3: TGCGCCAGCAGCCAAGATTATAGTTCCTATGGCTACACCTTC. This encodes CASSQDYSSYGYTF.

This chain connects TRBV18 to TRBJ1-2, with 8 positions matching TRBD1. Germline lookup yields CDR1 KGHSH and CDR2 LQKENI. With 5 bases clipped from V and 8 bases from J, the junction kept 7 bases outside the gene matches. The CDR3 contains 13 residues. The CDR3 here is CASSGGQGGGYTF. The CDR3 DNA reads as TGTGCCAGCTCAGGAGGACAGGGAGGAGGCTACACCTTC.

V gene TRBV3-1 (or the pseudogene TRBV3-2) combines with J gene TRBJ2-5; 7 positions match TRBD1. CDR1 and CDR2 from the germline V gene are LGHDT and YNNKEL (reference sequence). Trimming removed 1 base from V and 5 bases from J; junction bases left unmatched: 10. This CDR3 has 16 residues. The DNA of the CDR3 is TGTGCCAGCAGCCAAGGGACAGGTTTGGGGGTGGAGACCCAGTACTTC. Translation: CASSQGTGLGVETQYF.

The chain joins TRBV6-2 or TRBV6-3 to TRBJ2-7; 7 nucleotides agree with TRBD1. Germline V gene lookup returns CDR1 MNHEY and CDR2 SVGEGT. The V segment lost 4 bases and the J segment 4 bases; nucleotides outside the gene matches: 4. The CDR3 sequence is 13 residues long. DNA for the CDR3: TGTGCCAGCAGTTTGTGGGACAGATACGAGCAGTACTTC. It yields the protein CASSLWDRYEQYF.

This clone came up once. The chain employs TRBV6-6 and TRBJ1-5; D remains unclear. Trimming removed 7 bases at V and 5 bases at J, with 12 bases between. CDR1 MNHNY and CDR2 SVGAGI come from the germline V gene (reference sequence). The CDR3 totals 13 residues. CDR3 in amino acids: CASTPEGDQPQHF. CDR3 bases: TGTGCCAGCACCCCCGAGGGCGATCAGCCCCAGCATTTT.

CDR3 region: CASSPGLPNQPQHF. The CDR3 coding sequence is TGTGCCAGCAGCCCCGGACTGCCAAATCAGCCCCAGCATTTT. The chain carries TRBV7-9 and TRBJ1-5, with D hard to call. CDR3 size: 14 residues. V was clipped by 5 bases and J by 4 bases, with 12 bases between them. CDR1 and CDR2 (germline): SEHNR, FQNEAQ (reference sequence).

The rearrangement joins TRBV3-1 (or the pseudogene TRBV3-2) to TRBJ2-3; 7 positions match TRBD2. The CDR3 has 15 amino acids. Trimming cost V 1 base and J 12 bases; bases outside gene matches: 13. Germline V gene sequence: CDR1 LGHDT, CDR2 YNNKEL (reference sequence). CDR3 in DNA: TGTGCCAGCAGCCAAGCGCAGGGAGGGGTGGGTACTCAGTATTTT. Amino acid sequence: CASSQAQGGVGTQYF.

The CDR3 coding sequence is TGTGCCAGCGCCTCGCGGGGGGACACCGGGGAGCTGTTTTTT. Translating gives CASASRGDTGELFF. V is TRBV7-9 and J is TRBJ2-2; 8 nucleotides match TRBD2. This CDR3 is 14 amino acids long. The V segment lost 8 bases and the J segment 3 bases; nucleotides outside the gene matches: 5. Looked up from germline, CDR1 is SEHNR and CDR2 is FQNEAQ (reference sequence).

The V call is TRBV29-1, the J call TRBJ2-2; D is perhaps TRBD1 (5 bases). The CDR3 extends over 13 amino acids. Germline V gene data show CDR1 as SQVTM and CDR2 as ANQGSEA. Trimming removed 3 bases at V and 5 bases at J, with 10 bases between. CDR3 DNA sequence: TGCAGCGTTGAGAATAGGGGTACCGGGGAGCTGTTTTTT. Translation: CSVENRGTGELFF.

The chain uses TRBV7-9 and TRBJ2-2; maybe TRBD1 (6 bases). The CDR3 contains 16 residues. Per the germline V gene, CDR1 is SEHNR and CDR2 is FQNEAQ (reference sequence). V shed 6 bases and J shed 0 bases, with 14 bases lying between them. The DNA for the CDR3 is TGTGCCAGCAGAACGGACAGAAACGCGAACACCGGGGAGCTGTTTTTT. This sequence encodes CASRTDRNANTGELFF.

This rearrangement joins TRBV6-6 to TRBJ1-1, with a tentative D call TRBD1 (5 bases). The germline gives CDR1 MNHNY, CDR2 SVGAGI (reference sequence). This CDR3 spans 13 amino acids. V dropped 6 bases and J dropped 5 bases, with 13 bases sitting between them. The CDR3 region has the DNA TGTGCCAGCAGGGTGGACATATCGACTGAAGCTTTCTTT. Translating gives CASRVDISTEAFF.

The chain recombines TRBV18 with TRBJ1-2; TRBD1 agrees at 7 bases. Germline V gene data show CDR1 as KGHSH and CDR2 as LQKENI. The junction had 4 bases not matched to a gene; V was cut back by 3 bases and J by 0 bases. The CDR3 length is 15 residues. Here the CDR3 DNA reads TGTGCCAGCTCACCCGCAGGGGGTACTAACTATGGCTACACCTTC. This translates into CASSPAGGTNYGYTF.

The gene calls are TRBV11-2 and TRBJ1-5, with no clear D. The V gene lost 1 base and the J gene lost 4 bases, with 5 bases spanning the gap. This CDR3 spans 13 amino acids. In germline, CDR1 is SGHAT, CDR2 FQNNGV. Here the CDR3 DNA reads TGTGCCAGCAGCTTAGGTCCGAATCAGCCCCAGCATTTT. Translated, it gives CASSLGPNQPQHF.

As to this clone: Mismatch with germline at one junction end may stem from a read error. The J gene is TRBJ1-1, the V gene TRBV5-5, with a possible D match to TRBD1 (5 bases). There are 14 residues in the CDR3. The germline gives CDR1 SGHKS, CDR2 YYEKEE (reference sequence). DNA of the CDR3: TGTGCCAGCAGCTTGGCCAACAGGAATGAGAATTCTATCTTT. This encodes CASSLANRNENSIF. Looking up the rest from reference TRBV5-5 and TRBJ1-1 gives the full variable domain: DAGVTQSPTHLIKTRGQQVTLRCSPISGHKSVSWYQQVLGQGPQFIFQYYEKEERGRGNFPDRFSARQFPNYSSELNVNALLLGDSALYLCASSLANRNENSIFGQGTRLTVV.

Worth noting for this clone: Other DNA sequences within the sample encode an identical CDR3. The chain couples TRBV5-1 to TRBJ1-1, with 7 nucleotides matching TRBD1. J was trimmed by 0 bases and V by 2 bases; bases with no gene match: 1. Germline CDR1 and CDR2: SGHRS and YFSETQ. CDR3 size: 14 residues. This CDR3 reads CASSFGTVNTEAFF. The CDR3 bases are TGCGCCAGCAGCTTCGGGACAGTGAACACTGAAGCTTTCTTT.

The chain couples TRBV10-3 to TRBJ2-3, with D perhaps matching TRBD1 (6 bases). The germline V gene encodes CDR1 ENHRY and CDR2 SYGVKD. CDR3 length equals 15 residues. Deletions cut 1 base from V and 1 base from J, with 9 bases between. This CDR3 is CAISEFAGGTDTQYF. CDR3 in DNA: TGTGCCATCAGTGAGTTTGCAGGGGGCACAGATACGCAGTATTTT.

The chain uses TRBV20-1 and TRBJ2-2; 9 nucleotides line up with TRBD2. The CDR3 loop spans 15 amino acids. The ends lost 3 bases at V and 3 bases at J; junction bases unmatched: 5. Germline CDR1 reads DFQATT; CDR2 reads SNEGSKA (reference sequence). The CDR3 DNA is TGCAGTGCTAGTAACAGCGGGGGGCACACCGGGGAGCTGTTTTTT. This encodes CSASNSGGHTGELFF.